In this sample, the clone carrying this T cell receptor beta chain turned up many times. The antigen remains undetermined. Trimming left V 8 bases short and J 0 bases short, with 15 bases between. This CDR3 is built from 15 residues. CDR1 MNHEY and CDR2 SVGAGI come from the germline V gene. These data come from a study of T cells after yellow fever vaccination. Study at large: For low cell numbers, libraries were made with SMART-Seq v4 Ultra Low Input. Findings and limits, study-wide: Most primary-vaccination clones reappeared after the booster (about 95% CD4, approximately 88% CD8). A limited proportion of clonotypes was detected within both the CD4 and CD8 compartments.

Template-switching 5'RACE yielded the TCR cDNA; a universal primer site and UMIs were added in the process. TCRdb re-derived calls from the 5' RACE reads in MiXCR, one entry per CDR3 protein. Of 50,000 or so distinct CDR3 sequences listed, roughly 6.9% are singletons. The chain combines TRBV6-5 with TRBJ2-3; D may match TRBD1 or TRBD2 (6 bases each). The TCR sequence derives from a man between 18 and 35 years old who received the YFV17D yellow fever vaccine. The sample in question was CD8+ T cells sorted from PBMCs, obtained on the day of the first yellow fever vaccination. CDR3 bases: TGTGCCAGCCTTCTCGAGGGGGGTAGCACAGATACGCAGTATTTT. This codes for CASLLEGGSTDTQYF.